This TCR delta chain derives from a study of gamma-delta chains in newborns, infants, children. Overall study: Microbial exposure reportedly drives polyclonal innate γδ T cell expansion after birth.

TCRdb reanalysed the reads with CATT. Here the sample spans thousands of delta-chain clones, roughly 46% being singletons. Germline V lookup: CDR1 TSWWSYY, CDR2 QGS. The CDR3 totals 17 residues. A remark on this clone: Possible read error: a much larger clone is one base away. The sample holds other DNA sequences that translate to the same CDR3.

The specimen comprised blood, sampled at baseline. The TCR was taken from a child who received the measles vaccine. The chain carries TRDV1 and TRDJ1, with 7 nucleotides matching TRDD3. The CDR3 coding sequence is TGTGCTCTTGGGGAACTCGTCCTGAGTTCCGGAGGGGATAAGCTCATCTTT. It yields the protein CALGELVLSSGGDKLIF.